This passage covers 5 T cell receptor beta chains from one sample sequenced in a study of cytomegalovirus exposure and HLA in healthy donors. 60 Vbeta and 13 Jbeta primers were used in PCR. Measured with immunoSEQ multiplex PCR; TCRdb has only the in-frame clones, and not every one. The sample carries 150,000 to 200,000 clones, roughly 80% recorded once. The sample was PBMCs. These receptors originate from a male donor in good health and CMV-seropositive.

The CDR3, as DNA: TGTGCCAGCAGCCCCAAGGGGTACGAGCAGTACTTC. Translating it yields CASSPKGYEQYF. This chain joins TRBV7-9 and TRBJ2-7; D might be TRBD1 (5 bases). V lost 5 bases and J 4 bases, leaving 9 bases between the germline ends. The CDR3 contains 12 residues. CDR1 is SEHNR and CDR2 is FQNEAQ in the germline V gene (reference sequence).

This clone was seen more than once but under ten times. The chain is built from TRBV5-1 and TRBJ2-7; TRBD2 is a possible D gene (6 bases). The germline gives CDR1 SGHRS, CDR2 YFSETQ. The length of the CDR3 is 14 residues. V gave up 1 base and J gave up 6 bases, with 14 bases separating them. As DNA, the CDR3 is TGCGCCAGCAGCTTGCGGTCTGGGCGGGGCGAGCAGTACTTC. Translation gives CASSLRSGRGEQYF.

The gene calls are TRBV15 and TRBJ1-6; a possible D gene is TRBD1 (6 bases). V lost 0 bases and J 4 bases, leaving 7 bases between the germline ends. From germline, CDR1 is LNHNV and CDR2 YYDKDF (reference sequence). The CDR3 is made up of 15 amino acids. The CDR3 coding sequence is TGTGCCACCAGCAGAGACAGGGGATATAATTCACCCCTCCACTTT. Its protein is CATSRDRGYNSPLHF.

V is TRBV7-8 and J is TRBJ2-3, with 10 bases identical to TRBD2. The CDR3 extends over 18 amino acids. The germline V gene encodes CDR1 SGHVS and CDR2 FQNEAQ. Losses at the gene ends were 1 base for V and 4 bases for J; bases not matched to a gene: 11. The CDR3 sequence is CASSLGWASGSSPDTQYF. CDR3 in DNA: TGTGCCAGCAGCTTAGGTTGGGCTAGCGGGAGTAGTCCAGATACGCAGTATTTT. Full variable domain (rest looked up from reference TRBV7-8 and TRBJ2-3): GAGVSQSPRYKVAKRGQDVALRCDPISGHVSLFWYQQALGQGPEFLTYFQNEAQLDKSGLPSDRFFAERPEGSVSTLKIQRTQQEDSAVYLCASSLGWASGSSPDTQYFGPGTRLTVL.

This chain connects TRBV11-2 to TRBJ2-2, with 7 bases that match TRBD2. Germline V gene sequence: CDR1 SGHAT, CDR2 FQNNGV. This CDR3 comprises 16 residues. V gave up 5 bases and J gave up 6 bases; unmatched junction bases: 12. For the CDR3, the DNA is TGTGCCAGCAGCCCCCACAGCGGGGTTTCTCCCGGGGAGCTGTTTTTT. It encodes CASSPHSGVSPGELFF.